These 16 T cell receptor beta chains were sequenced from one sample in a study of T cells in Graves' hyperthyroidism and ophthalmopathy. TCR beta CDR3 sequences were amplified from RNA transcripts. A first-round RT-PCR of the TCR CDR3 used the HTBI primer set. TCRdb recomputed calls from the multiplex PCR reads with MiXCR, one row per CDR3 protein. Altogether about 500,000 distinct CDR3 sequences are present, 17% being singletons, with the ten largest covering approximately 16%. Sequencing used blood. These receptor sequences come from a young woman with Graves' ophthalmopathy.

This clonotype has a count of ten or more. V gene TRBV5-1 combines with J gene TRBJ1-1; a possible D gene is TRBD1 (5 bases). Trimming pared 0 bases from V and 6 bases from J, leaving 18 bases between. This CDR3 comprises 16 residues. Looked up from germline, CDR1 is SGHRS and CDR2 is YFSETQ. CDR3 sequence reads: CASSLVPGRVFAEAFF. The CDR3 DNA sequence: TGCGCCAGCAGCTTGGTTCCGGGGCGGGTGTTCGCTGAAGCTTTCTTT.

This clonotype was counted at least ten times. This chain links TRBV12-3 or TRBV12-4 with TRBJ2-1, with TRBD2 matching over 7 bases. The CDR3 extends over 14 amino acids. Trimming at V came to 7 bases and at J to 4 bases, leaving 7 bases not matched to a gene. The CDR3 is CASKPSGLYNEQFF. As DNA, the CDR3 is TGTGCCAGCAAGCCTAGCGGACTATACAATGAGCAGTTCTTC.

In its sample, this clonotype was seen a few times. The rearrangement joins TRBV7-3 to TRBJ2-7, with 9 bases matching TRBD2. Germline lookup yields CDR1 SGHTA and CDR2 FQGTGA. The V and J ends lost 0 bases and 4 bases, in that order; junction bases with no gene match: 4. This CDR3 contains 15 residues. The CDR3 sequence: CASSLTGLAEYEQYF. The CDR3 nucleotides read TGTGCCAGCAGCTTAACGGGACTAGCCGAATACGAGCAGTACTTC.

A few counts support this clonotype. The chain is built from TRBV20-1 and TRBJ1-2; D remains ambiguous. V gave up 0 bases and J gave up 3 bases, with 11 bases separating them. Per germline, CDR1 DFQATT and CDR2 SNEGSKA (reference sequence). This CDR3 is built from 14 residues. CDR3 loop: CSARDFPSDYGYTF. CDR3 coding DNA: TGCAGTGCTAGAGATTTCCCCTCAGACTATGGCTACACCTTC.

This clonotype was seen many times. CDR3 region: CASRYRANYGYTF. DNA for the CDR3: TGTGCCAGCAGATACAGGGCTAACTATGGCTACACCTTC. The V call is TRBV27, the J call TRBJ1-2, with D possibly being TRBD1 (6 bases). Deletions cut 6 bases from V and 0 bases from J, with 8 bases between. Germline loops: CDR1 MNHEY, CDR2 SMNVEV (reference sequence). This CDR3 spans 13 amino acids.

This clonotype was recorded a few times. This chain connects TRBV6-5 to TRBJ1-2; TRBD1 aligns across 9 bases. The V and J ends lost 2 bases and 6 bases, in that order; junction bases with no gene match: 10. The CDR3 has 16 residues. The germline V gene encodes CDR1 MNHEY and CDR2 SVGAGI. The CDR3 protein is CASSYRNDRGADGYTF. CDR3 coding DNA: TGTGCCAGCAGTTACCGAAATGACAGGGGGGCTGATGGCTACACCTTC.

This clonotype was counted ten times or more. The rearrangement links TRBV6-5 to TRBJ2-5; maybe TRBD1 (5 bases). This CDR3 is 15 amino acids long. The V and J ends lost 2 bases and 2 bases respectively, with 12 bases between them. CDR1 and CDR2 (germline): MNHEY, SVGAGI. The CDR3 here is CASSYGHGLQETQYF. The CDR3 DNA is TGTGCCAGCAGTTACGGACACGGGTTACAAGAGACCCAGTACTTC.

The chain uses TRBV6-1 and TRBJ1-3; D gene ambiguous. Germline CDR1 reads MNHNS; CDR2 reads SASEGT. Trimming cost V 3 bases and J 2 bases, with 5 bases left between them. The CDR3 has 13 amino acids. The CDR3 loop is CASSDTPGNTIYF. The DNA of the CDR3 is TGTGCCAGCAGTGACACCCCTGGAAACACCATATATTTT.

The table lists this clonotype with many counts. This chain links TRBV29-1 with TRBJ1-1; D unresolved. The CDR3 sequence is 11 residues long. The germline V gene has CDR1 SQVTM and CDR2 ANQGSEA. V dropped 3 bases and J dropped 8 bases, with 10 bases sitting between them. CDR3 DNA: TGCAGCGTTGATGAAGGTAGAGAAGCTTTCTTT. The encoded protein is CSVDEGREAFF.

Regarding this clonotype: Being one base from a much bigger clone, this may be a read error. This sequence joins TRBV20-1 and TRBJ1-5, with TRBD1 matching over 7 bases. From germline, CDR1 is DFQATT and CDR2 SNEGSKA (reference sequence). With 4 bases clipped from V and 3 bases from J, the junction kept 6 bases outside the gene matches. This CDR3 comprises 14 residues. This chain's CDR3 is CSAIPTGPNQPQHF. CDR3 sequence (DNA): TGCAGTGCTATCCCGACAGGGCCCAATCAGCCCCAGCATTTT.

This chain uses TRBV27 with TRBJ2-1; TRBD2 aligns across 8 bases. The CDR3 has 19 amino acids. Germline V lookup: CDR1 MNHEY, CDR2 SMNVEV (reference sequence). Losses at the gene ends were 4 bases for V and 0 bases for J; bases not matched to a gene: 14. The CDR3 protein is CASSSRLAWDRSSYNEQFF. In DNA form, the CDR3 reads TGTGCCAGCAGTTCCCGACTAGCGTGGGATAGAAGCTCCTACAATGAGCAGTTCTTC.

This clonotype was counted a few times. This chain connects TRBV6-2 or TRBV6-3 to TRBJ2-7; TRBD2 aligns across 7 bases. Germline CDR1 reads MNHEY; CDR2 reads SVGEGT. CDR3 length equals 13 residues. After removal of 10 bases from V and 1 base from J, the junction contained 7 bases not matched to a gene. CDR3 amino acids: CATQTSVSYEQYF. Here the CDR3 DNA reads TGTGCCACCCAAACTAGCGTATCCTACGAGCAGTACTTC.

This clonotype was found a few times. The chain carries TRBV2 and TRBJ2-7; 12 bases are shared with TRBD1. The CDR3 totals 15 residues. CDR1 is SNHLY, CDR2 FYNNEI, per germline. V was clipped by 4 bases and J by 4 bases; unmatched bases: 5. The CDR3 region has the DNA TGTGCCAGCAGTGGCCGGGACAGGGGGCCTTACGAGCAGTACTTC. Amino acid sequence: CASSGRDRGPYEQYF.

This clonotype was observed many times. The V and J genes are TRBV30 and TRBJ2-3, with 9 bases fitting TRBD2. CDR3 size: 16 residues. V trimming: 3 bases; J trimming: 2 bases; junction bases outside the gene matches: 9. The V gene's germline CDR1 is GTSNPN and CDR2 SVGIG (reference sequence). The CDR3 nucleotides read TGTGCCTGGAGGCTAGCGGGGACATACACCACAGATACGCAGTATTTT. Translation: CAWRLAGTYTTDTQYF.

V is TRBV3-1 and J is TRBJ2-3, with TRBD2 matching over 9 bases. CDR1 LGHDT and CDR2 YNNKEL come from the germline V gene (reference sequence). CDR3 length: 15 amino acids. V lost 2 bases, J lost 4 bases, and 4 bases stayed unmatched. CDR3 loop: CASSQLAGNADTQYF. In DNA form, the CDR3 reads TGTGCCAGCAGCCAACTAGCGGGGAACGCAGATACGCAGTATTTT.

This clonotype was counted many times. The chain has TRBV11-2 and TRBJ1-1; D possibly corresponds to TRBD1 (5 bases). Trimming left V 3 bases short and J 5 bases short, with 10 bases between. The germline gives CDR1 SGHAT, CDR2 FQNNGV. This CDR3 has 13 residues. DNA for the CDR3: TGTGCCAGCAGCTTTGAGGGGAGGACTGAAGCTTTCTTT. Protein product: CASSFEGRTEAFF.